The source of this T cell receptor (beta chain) is a study of blood T cell repertoires in COVID-19. For the study at large: Material from acute and convalescent COVID-19 was sourced from the United States, Italy and Spain. From T cells, B-cell-depleted T cells, or PBMCs came the material, which was cDNA or gDNA.

Authors' methods: Reference gene primer amplification yielded estimated nucleated cell counts. Measured with immunoSEQ multiplex PCR; TCRdb has only the in-frame clones, and not every one. That table furnishes V, J and clone size, whereas the DNA furnished D and trimming. The sample lists fewer than 500,000 clones; approximately 90% were seen once. The CDR3 sequence is 14 residues long. Germline CDR1 MNHEY, CDR2 SVGAGI. Trimming shortened V by 2 bases and J by 5 bases, and 10 bases separated the two germline ends. In its sample, this clone was seen once. The receptor was isolated from a man aged 18 to 29 with COVID-19, enrolled during active disease. V is TRBV6-5 and J is TRBJ2-1; the D gene is possibly TRBD1 (5 bases). Sequenced: peripheral blood. CDR3 in DNA: TGTGCCAGCAGTTACAGGGGCTACAACAATGAGCAGTTCTTC. Translated, it gives CASSYRGYNNEQFF.